Included here is one TCR beta chain sequence, with context. The length of the CDR3 is 13 residues. Germline V lookup: CDR1 SGHRS, CDR2 YFSETQ. Trimming stripped 4 bases from V and 0 bases from J, with 7 bases between. This entry is derived from a study of cytomegalovirus exposure and HLA in healthy donors. Profiling relied on immunoSEQ multiplex PCR, and the TCRdb table lists in-frame clones only, not all of them. The table includes more than 60,000 clones, about 89% detected once. What was sequenced was PBMCs. The sequence was collected from a woman between 18 and 30 years old in good health and CMV-seronegative. The chain recombines TRBV5-1 with TRBJ1-1; tentatively, D is TRBD1 (5 bases). The CDR3 here is CASSRGMNTEAFF. DNA of the CDR3: TGCGCCAGCAGCCGGGGGATGAACACTGAAGCTTTCTTT.